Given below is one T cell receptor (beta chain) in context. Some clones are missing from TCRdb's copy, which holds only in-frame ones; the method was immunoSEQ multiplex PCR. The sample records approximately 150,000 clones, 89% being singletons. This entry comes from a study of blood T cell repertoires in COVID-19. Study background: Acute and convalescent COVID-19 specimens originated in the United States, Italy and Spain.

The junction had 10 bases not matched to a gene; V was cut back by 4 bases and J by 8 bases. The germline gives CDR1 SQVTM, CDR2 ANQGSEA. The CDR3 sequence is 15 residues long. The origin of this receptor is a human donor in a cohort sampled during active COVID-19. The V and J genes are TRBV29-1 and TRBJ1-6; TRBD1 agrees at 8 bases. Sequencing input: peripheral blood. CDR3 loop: CSVALAGGIDSPLHF. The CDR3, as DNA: TGCAGCGTTGCGTTGGCAGGGGGCATTGATTCACCCCTCCACTTT.